One and the same sample provided the 24 T cell receptor beta chains below, sequenced in a study of blood T cell repertoires in COVID-19. The protocol was immunoSEQ multiplex PCR, while the TCRdb copy is restricted to in-frame clones and leaves out a portion. The data hold 150,000 or so clones, with 80% observed a single time. Sample: PBMCs or T cells enriched from blood (not recorded which). The receptors stem from a man aged 35 to 55 who had recovered from COVID-19.

The gene calls are TRBV7-9 and TRBJ1-5; D is undetermined. This CDR3 contains 16 residues. V gave up 2 bases and J gave up 5 bases, with 16 bases separating them. Germline V gene lookup returns CDR1 SEHNR and CDR2 FQNEAQ (reference sequence). CDR3 sequence reads: CASSLYGSGGDQPQHF. CDR3 DNA: TGTGCCAGCAGCTTATACGGCAGCGGCGGGGATCAGCCCCAGCATTTT. The full variable domain, completed using reference TRBV7-9 and TRBJ1-5, is DTGVSQNPRHKITKRGQNVTFRCDPISEHNRLYWYRQTLGQGPEFLTYFQNEAQLEKSRLLSDRFSAERPKGSFSTLEIQRTEQGDSAMYLCASSLYGSGGDQPQHFGDGTRLSIL.

This sequence joins TRBV6-5 and TRBJ1-1; D not certain. V shed 5 bases and J shed 11 bases, with 15 bases lying between them. The CDR3 is 12 amino acids. Germline V gene data show CDR1 as MNHEY and CDR2 as SVGAGI. DNA for the CDR3: TGTGCCAGCAGTCAGGACCTACCGGGGGCTTTCTTT. Translating it yields CASSQDLPGAFF.

The CDR3 protein is CASSMTGAYSNQPQHF. DNA for the CDR3: TGTGCCAGTAGTATGACAGGGGCGTATAGCAATCAGCCCCAGCATTTT. The chain uses TRBV19 and TRBJ1-5; the match to TRBD1 covers 8 bases. Germline trimming cut 3 bases from V and 0 bases from J; bases unmatched to any gene: 4. Germline V gives CDR1 LNHDA, CDR2 SQIVND (reference sequence). The length of the CDR3 is 16 residues.

J is TRBJ1-6 and V is TRBV6-5; unclear D gene. The CDR3 consists of 15 residues. V shed 2 bases and J shed 5 bases, with 10 bases lying between them. Germline V gene data show CDR1 as MNHEY and CDR2 as SVGAGI. CDR3: CASSYPPGDNSPLHF. The CDR3 nucleotides are TGTGCCAGCAGTTACCCCCCCGGGGATAATTCACCCCTCCACTTT.

The chain joins TRBV6-5 to TRBJ1-2; D remains unclear. This CDR3 is 13 amino acids long. Looked up from germline, CDR1 is MNHEY and CDR2 is SVGAGI. V gave up 8 bases and J gave up 6 bases, with 16 bases separating them. CDR3 region: CASQAQEMDGYTF. CDR3 coding DNA: TGTGCCAGCCAGGCCCAAGAAATGGATGGCTACACCTTC.

The V gene is TRBV6-6, the J gene TRBJ1-2; D gene ambiguous. V was trimmed by 4 bases and J by 8 bases, leaving 14 bases between them. The CDR3 contains 13 residues. Germline V gene sequence: CDR1 MNHNY, CDR2 SVGAGI (reference sequence). The CDR3 DNA is TGTGCCAGCAGTTCTATTACCCCGGGGGGCTACACCTTC. Amino acids: CASSSITPGGYTF.

The V and J genes are TRBV25-1 and TRBJ2-1; D possibly corresponds to TRBD2 (6 bases). Trimming cost V 4 bases and J 8 bases, with 15 bases left between them. The CDR3 spans 14 residues. CDR1 MGHDK and CDR2 SYGVNS come from the germline V gene. CDR3 DNA sequence: TGTGCCAGCAGTGGACTAGGAAGGGTTGATGAGCAGTTCTTC. Its protein product is CASSGLGRVDEQFF. The whole variable domain, filled in from reference TRBV25-1 and TRBJ2-1, reads EADIYQTPRYLVIGTGKKITLECSQTMGHDKMYWYQQDPGMELHLIHYSYGVNSTEKGDLSSESTVSRIRTEHFPLTLESARPSHTSQYLCASSGLGRVDEQFFGPGTRLTVL.

The chain recombines TRBV7-4 with TRBJ1-6; weak D call: TRBD1 (6 bases). V lost 1 base and J lost 9, with 16 bases in between. This CDR3 has 16 amino acids. The germline V gene has CDR1 SGHVT and CDR2 SQSDAQ. The CDR3 DNA sequence: TGTGCCAGCAGCTTAGTAGGACAGACTATTATTTCACCCCTCCACTTT. Its protein product is CASSLVGQTIISPLHF.

This clone showed up just once. The chain employs TRBV9 and TRBJ2-2, with a tentative D call TRBD1 (6 bases). The ends were cut back, 6 bases at V and 7 bases at J, with 10 bases in the middle. Germline V gene lookup returns CDR1 SGDLS and CDR2 YYNGEE. The CDR3 has 12 residues. The CDR3 sequence is CASTGQSGELFF. DNA for the CDR3: TGTGCCAGCACCGGACAGAGCGGGGAGCTGTTTTTT.

The chain carries TRBV7-2 and TRBJ2-5; the D gene is possibly TRBD2 (5 bases). Germline V lookup: CDR1 SGHTA, CDR2 FQGNSA. Trimming stripped 5 bases from V and 2 bases from J, with 12 bases between. The CDR3 consists of 14 residues. The CDR3 protein is CASSLGGPQETQYF. The CDR3 DNA reads TGTGCCAGCAGCCTTGGCGGGCCGCAAGAGACCCAGTACTTC.

This clone was picked up one time. The chain combines TRBV5-3 with TRBJ1-6; D might be TRBD1 (6 bases). TRBV5-3 is an open reading frame, and its role is uncertain. The V end was cut by 4 bases, the J end by 5 bases, with 16 bases between. This CDR3 contains 16 residues. The chain's CDR3 is CARSDLPDRDNSPLHF. CDR3 coding DNA: TGTGCCAGAAGCGACCTCCCGGACAGAGATAATTCACCCCTCCACTTT.

This clone appeared a single time. V gene TRBV15 combines with J gene TRBJ2-7; a weak D match, TRBD2 (5 bases). Looked up from germline, CDR1 is LNHNV and CDR2 is YYDKDF (reference sequence). Trimming cost V 0 bases and J 5 bases, with 11 bases left between them. CDR3 length: 14 amino acids. DNA of the CDR3: TGTGCCACCAGCAGAGATCGGGAAGGTGACGAGCAGTACTTC. Translating gives CATSRDREGDEQYF. Based on the CDR3 plus reference TRBV15 and TRBJ2-7, the full variable domain is DAMVIQNPRYQVTQFGKPVTLSCSQTLNHNVMYWYQQKSSQAPKLLFHYYDKDFNNEADTPDNFQSRRPNTSFCFLDIRSPGLGDTAMYLCATSRDREGDEQYFGPGTRLTVT.

V gene TRBV11-2 combines with J gene TRBJ1-6; D uncertain. V lost 5 bases and J 9 bases, leaving 8 bases between the germline ends. Germline V gene data show CDR1 as SGHAT and CDR2 as FQNNGV. The length of the CDR3 is 12 residues. The CDR3 nucleotides read TGTGCCAGCAGCGGAGGGAGTTCACCCCTCCACTTT. It codes for CASSGGSSPLHF. The complete variable domain, with remaining parts taken from reference TRBV11-2 and TRBJ1-6, reads EAGVAQSPRYKIIEKRQSVAFWCNPISGHATLYWYQQILGQGPKLLIQFQNNGVVDDSQLPKDRFSAERLKGVDSTLKIQPAKLEDSAVYLCASSGGSSPLHFGNGTRLTVT.

This chain uses TRBV25-1 with TRBJ2-3; 9 bases map to TRBD1. The V and J ends lost 2 bases and 3 bases, in that order; junction bases with no gene match: 3. The CDR3 is made up of 15 amino acids. The germline V gene encodes CDR1 MGHDK and CDR2 SYGVNS. The CDR3 coding sequence is TGTGCCAGCAGTGAACTTGGACAGGGGACAGATACGCAGTATTTT. This gives the protein CASSELGQGTDTQYF.

This clone was observed a handful of times. This chain uses TRBV5-4 with TRBJ1-2; unclear D gene. CDR1 and CDR2 (germline): SGHNT, YYREEE (reference sequence). CDR3 length equals 14 residues. Trimming left V 6 bases short and J 9 bases short, with 21 bases between. The CDR3 here is CASMRAGSSYRYTF. The CDR3 bases are TGTGCCAGCATGAGAGCCGGGAGTTCTTACCGCTACACCTTC.

V gene TRBV3-1 (or the pseudogene TRBV3-2) combines with J gene TRBJ2-1, with TRBD2 matching over 10 bases. Germline assignment: CDR1 LGHDT and CDR2 YNNKEL (reference sequence). The CDR3 contains 18 residues. V dropped 4 bases and J dropped 9; count of bases not matched to a gene: 18. In DNA, the CDR3 is TGTGCCAGCAGCCTGACCCCCCAGACTAGCGGGCTAGGGGGTGAGCAGTTCTTC. It encodes CASSLTPQTSGLGGEQFF.

The rearrangement joins TRBV9 to TRBJ1-2; 7 nucleotides agree with TRBD1. Trimming took 0 bases from V and 8 from J; bases not matched to a gene: 7. This CDR3 has 14 residues. The germline gives CDR1 SGDLS, CDR2 YYNGEE. CDR3 bases: TGTGCCAGCAGCGTAGACGGAGGGGGCAACGGCTACACCTTC. This encodes CASSVDGGGNGYTF. Using reference TRBV9 and TRBJ1-2 for the parts outside the CDR3, the full variable domain is DSGVTQTPKHLITATGQRVTLRCSPRSGDLSVYWYQQSLDQGLQFLIQYYNGEERAKGNILERFSAQQFPDLHSELNLSSLELGDSALYFCASSVDGGGNGYTFGSGTRLTVV.

CDR3 sequence reads: CASRTSGGRETQYF. The CDR3 DNA reads TGTGCCAGCAGGACTAGCGGGGGGCGCGAGACCCAGTACTTC. The J gene is TRBJ2-5, the V gene TRBV2; 13 bases map to TRBD2. CDR3 length: 14 amino acids. Losses at the gene ends were 6 bases for V and 5 bases for J; bases not matched to a gene: 3. Per the germline V gene, CDR1 is SNHLY and CDR2 is FYNNEI.

The chain links TRBV5-1 to TRBJ2-7; 9 bases line up with TRBD2. With V trimmed by 1 base and J by 2 bases, 4 bases remained unmatched. Germline values: CDR1 SGHRS, CDR2 YFSETQ. The CDR3 covers 15 residues. The CDR3 region is CASSLTAGGAYEQYV. DNA of the CDR3: TGCGCCAGCAGCTTGACAGCGGGGGGCGCCTACGAGCAGTACGTC.

The chain joins TRBV3-1 (or the pseudogene TRBV3-2) to TRBJ1-2; 12 positions agree with TRBD1. The trim removed 4 bases at V and 8 bases at J, leaving 5 bases unmatched. There are 14 residues in the CDR3. From germline, CDR1 is LGHDT and CDR2 YNNKEL (reference sequence). CDR3 protein: CASSPRDRGRGYTF. The CDR3 DNA is TGTGCCAGCAGCCCCCGGGACAGGGGGCGAGGCTACACCTTC.

CDR3 bases: TGTGCCAGCAGCTTTTCCTCCGCGGGGTCCTACAATGAGCAGTTCTTC. It is translated as CASSFSSAGSYNEQFF. The V gene is TRBV7-3, the J gene TRBJ2-1; D may be TRBD2 (6 bases). The length of the CDR3 is 16 residues. The germline V gene encodes CDR1 SGHTA and CDR2 FQGTGA. Between the trimmed V and J ends, which lost 3 bases and 1 base, there was a span of 13 bases.

V and J are TRBV3-1 (or the pseudogene TRBV3-2) and TRBJ1-3; TRBD1 aligns across 10 bases. With V trimmed by 2 bases and J by 4 bases, 11 bases remained unmatched. CDR1 LGHDT and CDR2 YNNKEL come from the germline V gene (reference sequence). This CDR3 region has 18 residues. The CDR3 nucleotides read TGTGCCAGCAGCCAATCCTCCGGGACAGGGGCGCCCGGAAACACCATATATTTT. It encodes CASSQSSGTGAPGNTIYF.

The chain carries TRBV5-1 and TRBJ1-2; 9 bases match TRBD1. Trimming took 2 bases from V and 8 from J; bases not matched to a gene: 7. Germline-derived CDR1 and CDR2 are SGHRS and YFSETQ. The CDR3 is made up of 14 amino acids. In DNA form, the CDR3 reads TGCGCCAGCAGCTTAGTGACAGGGGGTGAGGGCTACACCTTC. Its protein is CASSLVTGGEGYTF.

The rearrangement uses TRBV6-2 or TRBV6-3 and TRBJ2-1, with D perhaps matching TRBD1 (7 bases). CDR1 and CDR2 (germline): MNHEY, SVGEGT. Trimming took off 3 bases at V and 9 bases at J, with 15 bases between the two ends. This CDR3 spans 14 amino acids. The chain's CDR3 is CASSYTGEVSEQFF. The CDR3 nucleotides are TGTGCCAGCAGTTATACAGGGGAGGTTAGTGAGCAGTTCTTC.